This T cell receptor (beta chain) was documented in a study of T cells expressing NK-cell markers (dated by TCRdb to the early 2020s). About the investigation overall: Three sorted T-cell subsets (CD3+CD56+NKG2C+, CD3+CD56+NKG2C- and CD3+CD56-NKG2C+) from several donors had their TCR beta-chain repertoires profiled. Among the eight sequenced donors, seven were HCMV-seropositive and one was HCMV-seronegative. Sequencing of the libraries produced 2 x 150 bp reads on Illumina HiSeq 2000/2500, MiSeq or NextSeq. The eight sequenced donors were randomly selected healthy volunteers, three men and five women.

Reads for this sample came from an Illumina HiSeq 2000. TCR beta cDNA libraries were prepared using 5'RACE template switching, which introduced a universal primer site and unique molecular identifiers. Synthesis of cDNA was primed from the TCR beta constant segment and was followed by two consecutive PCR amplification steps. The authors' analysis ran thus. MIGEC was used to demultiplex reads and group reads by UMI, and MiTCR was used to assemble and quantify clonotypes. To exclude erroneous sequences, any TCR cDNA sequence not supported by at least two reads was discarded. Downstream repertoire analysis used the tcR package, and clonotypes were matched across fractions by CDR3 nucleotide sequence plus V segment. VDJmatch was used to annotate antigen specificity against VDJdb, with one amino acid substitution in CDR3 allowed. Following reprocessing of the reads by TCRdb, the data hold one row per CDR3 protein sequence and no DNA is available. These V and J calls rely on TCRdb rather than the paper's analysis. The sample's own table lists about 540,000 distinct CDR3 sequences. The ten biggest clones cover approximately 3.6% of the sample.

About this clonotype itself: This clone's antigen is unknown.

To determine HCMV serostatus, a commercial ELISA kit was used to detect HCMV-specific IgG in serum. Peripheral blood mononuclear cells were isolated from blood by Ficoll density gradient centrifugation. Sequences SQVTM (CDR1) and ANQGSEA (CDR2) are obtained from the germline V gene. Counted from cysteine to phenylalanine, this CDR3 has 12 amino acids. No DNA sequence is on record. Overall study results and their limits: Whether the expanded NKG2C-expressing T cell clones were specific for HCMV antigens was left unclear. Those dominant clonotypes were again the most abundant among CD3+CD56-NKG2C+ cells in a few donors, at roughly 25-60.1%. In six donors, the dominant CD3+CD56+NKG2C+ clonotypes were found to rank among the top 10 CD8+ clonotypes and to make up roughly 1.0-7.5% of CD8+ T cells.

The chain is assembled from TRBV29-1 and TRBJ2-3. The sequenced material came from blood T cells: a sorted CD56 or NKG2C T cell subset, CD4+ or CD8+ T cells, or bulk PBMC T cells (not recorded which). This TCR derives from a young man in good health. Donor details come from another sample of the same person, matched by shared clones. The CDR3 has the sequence CSVSYRPWTQYF.